This is a list of T cell receptor beta chains from one sample in a study of CD8 T cells in ankylosing spondylitis. In TCRdb, the 5' RACE reads were re-called with MiXCR into one record per CDR3 protein. The table shows over 400,000 distinct CDR3 sequences, with approximately 26% occurring only once. Sequences were obtained from blood, either unsorted or a sorted T cell fraction (not recorded which). These receptors all come from a male donor with ankylosing spondylitis. CDR3s include the opening cysteine and the closing phenylalanine or tryptophan. The D gene is left open where the match is weak. A clone size is listed for some rows: how often the clone was seen (once, few, many), or a class if it is expanded.

CDR3: CASSLSVSGENTEAFF
DNA: TGCGCCAGCAGCTTATCAGTCTCTGGCGAGAACACTGAAGCTTTCTTT
D: NA
V: TRBV5-1
J: TRBJ1-1
size: few

CDR3: CASSPPVGTNTEAFF
DNA: TGTGCCAGCTCACCACCGGTTGGCACGAACACTGAAGCTTTCTTT
D: NA
V: TRBV18
J: TRBJ1-1
size: NA

CDR3: CASSLDNGALNEKLFF
DNA: TGTGCCAGCAGCTTAGATAATGGAGCCCTTAATGAAAAACTGTTTTTT
D: NA
V: TRBV11-2
J: TRBJ1-4
size: NA

CDR3: CATAGGGDFQETQYF
DNA: TGTGCCACTGCCGGGGGCGGGGACTTCCAAGAGACCCAGTACTTC
D: NA
V: TRBV15
J: TRBJ2-5
size: few

CDR3: CASRETQETQYF
DNA: TGCGCCAGCAGAGAGACACAGGAGACCCAGTACTTC
D: NA
V: TRBV5-1
J: TRBJ2-5
size: many

CDR3: CSAEPAYNEQFF
DNA: TGCAGTGCCGAACCGGCCTACAATGAGCAGTTCTTC
D: NA
V: TRBV20-1
J: TRBJ2-1
size: few

CDR3: CASSPPDRGRYEQYF
DNA: TGTGCCAGCTCACCTCCGGACAGGGGGCGGTACGAGCAGTACTTC
D: TRBD1
V: TRBV18
J: TRBJ2-7
size: NA

CDR3: CASSEGGGNTEAFF
DNA: TGCGCCAGCAGTGAGGGGGGCGGAAACACTGAAGCTTTCTTT
D: NA
V: TRBV10-2
J: TRBJ1-1
size: many

CDR3: CSAHLTGVNTEAFF
DNA: TGCAGTGCTCACCTAACAGGGGTGAACACTGAAGCTTTCTTT
D: TRBD1
V: TRBV20-1
J: TRBJ1-1
size: few

CDR3: CASRPPGTSLETQYF
DNA: TGTGCCAGCAGGCCCCCCGGGACTAGCCTAGAGACCCAGTACTTC
D: TRBD2
V: TRBV7-9
J: TRBJ2-5
size: NA

CDR3: CATSDKQGGNQPQHF
DNA: TGTGCCACCAGTGATAAACAGGGGGGCAATCAGCCCCAGCATTTT
D: TRBD1
V: TRBV24-1
J: TRBJ1-5
size: NA

CDR3: CASFGPNTGELFF
DNA: TGTGCCTCCTTCGGACCCAACACCGGGGAGCTGTTTTTT
D: NA
V: TRBV7-7
J: TRBJ2-2
size: NA

CDR3: CASSSGGHGYTF
DNA: TGTGCCAGCAGTTCAGGGGGCCATGGCTACACCTTC
D: TRBD1
V: TRBV28
J: TRBJ1-2
size: NA

CDR3: CASNGQIHQPQHF
DNA: TGTGCCAGCAACGGACAGATCCATCAGCCCCAGCATTTT
D: NA
V: TRBV2
J: TRBJ1-5
size: NA

CDR3: CASSQGQGDTEAFF
DNA: TGTGCCAGCAGTCAAGGACAGGGTGACACTGAAGCTTTCTTT
D: TRBD1
V: TRBV12-3/TRBV12-4
J: TRBJ1-1
size: NA

CDR3: CASSSRQGASNQPQHF
DNA: TGTGCCAGCAGCTCCCGACAGGGGGCTAGCAATCAGCCCCAGCATTTT
D: TRBD1
V: TRBV7-8
J: TRBJ1-5
size: NA

CDR3: CASSPLTGGAGNEQFF
DNA: TGTGCCAGCAGCCCCTTGACAGGGGGCGCAGGCAATGAGCAGTTCTTC
D: TRBD1
V: TRBV9
J: TRBJ2-1
size: few

CDR3: CASVPTLGESSGNTIYF
DNA: TGTGCCAGCGTACCCACCCTTGGAGAGAGCTCTGGAAACACCATATATTTT
D: NA
V: TRBV7-9
J: TRBJ1-3
size: NA

CDR3: CASSLAGTVNQPQHF
DNA: TGTGCCAGCAGCTTAGCGGGAACAGTTAATCAGCCCCAGCATTTT
D: NA
V: TRBV7-2
J: TRBJ1-5
size: NA

CDR3: CASSLGSGSWADTQYF
DNA: TGTGCCAGCAGCTTAGGAAGCGGGAGTTGGGCAGATACGCAGTATTTT
D: TRBD2
V: TRBV7-2
J: TRBJ2-3
size: NA

CDR3: CATSDLGLDSYNEQFF
DNA: TGTGCCACCAGTGACCTGGGACTTGACTCCTACAATGAGCAGTTCTTC
D: NA
V: TRBV24-1
J: TRBJ2-1
size: NA

CDR3: CASSLIGLSGANVLTF
DNA: TGCGCCAGCAGCTTAATAGGGCTCTCTGGGGCCAACGTCCTGACTTTC
D: NA
V: TRBV5-1
J: TRBJ2-6
size: few

CDR3: CASSTPSQGMYNEQFF
DNA: TGTGCCAGCAGCACCCCCTCACAGGGGATGTACAATGAGCAGTTCTTC
D: TRBD1
V: TRBV11-2
J: TRBJ2-1
size: many

CDR3: CASSDSTSQETQYF
DNA: TGCGCCAGCAGCGACTCAACTTCGCAAGAGACCCAGTACTTC
D: NA
V: TRBV5-1
J: TRBJ2-5
size: NA

CDR3: CASSFSRGENEKLFF
DNA: TGTGCCAGCAGTTTTTCTAGGGGGGAGAATGAAAAACTGTTTTTT
D: NA
V: TRBV12-3/TRBV12-4
J: TRBJ1-4
size: few

CDR3: CASSVSDSSYEQYF
DNA: TGTGCCAGCAGTGTATCGGACAGCTCCTACGAGCAGTACTTC
D: NA
V: TRBV2
J: TRBJ2-7
size: NA

CDR3: CATSDPRTGNTGELFF
DNA: TGTGCCACCAGTGACCCCAGGACGGGAAACACCGGGGAGCTGTTTTTT
D: NA
V: TRBV24-1
J: TRBJ2-2
size: NA

CDR3: CASSRDRNPGQPQHF
DNA: TGTGCCAGCAGCCGTGACAGGAACCCCGGTCAGCCCCAGCATTTT
D: NA
V: TRBV7-8
J: TRBJ1-5
size: NA

CDR3: CSAERTGGTTEAFF
DNA: TGCAGCGCAGAGAGGACAGGGGGCACCACTGAAGCTTTCTTT
D: TRBD1
V: TRBV29-1
J: TRBJ1-1
size: few

CDR3: CASKPQSGSGANVLTF
DNA: TGCGCCAGCAAACCCCAGTCAGGGTCCGGGGCCAACGTCCTGACTTTC
D: NA
V: TRBV5-1
J: TRBJ2-6
size: NA

CDR3: CASSPLRPTYEQYF
DNA: TGTGCCAGCAGTCCTCTGAGGCCTACCTACGAGCAGTACTTC
D: NA
V: TRBV27
J: TRBJ2-7
size: many

CDR3: CSANPSGSHPLSSYNEQFF
DNA: TGCAGTGCTAATCCTAGTGGTAGTCACCCCCTGAGCTCCTACAATGAGCAGTTCTTC
D: NA
V: TRBV20-1
J: TRBJ2-1
size: NA

CDR3: CASSPGLAGVYEQFF
DNA: TGTGCCAGCAGCCCGGGACTAGCGGGAGTATATGAGCAGTTCTTC
D: TRBD2
V: TRBV12-3/TRBV12-4
J: TRBJ2-1
size: few

CDR3: CAISGPMNTEAFF
DNA: TGTGCCATTTCGGGACCCATGAACACTGAAGCTTTCTTT
D: NA
V: TRBV6-2/TRBV6-3
J: TRBJ1-1
size: few

CDR3: CSAIPFHRAGQPQHF
DNA: TGCAGTGCTATCCCCTTTCACAGGGCTGGTCAGCCCCAGCATTTT
D: NA
V: TRBV20-1
J: TRBJ1-5
size: few

CDR3: CASSQEGAGFYNEQFF
DNA: TGCGCCAGCAGCCAAGAGGGAGCGGGATTCTACAATGAGCAGTTCTTC
D: TRBD2
V: TRBV4-1
J: TRBJ2-1
size: few

CDR3: CASSVALAGGYEQYF
DNA: TGCGCCAGCAGTGTGGCACTAGCGGGAGGGTACGAGCAGTACTTC
D: TRBD2
V: TRBV10-2
J: TRBJ2-7
size: few

CDR3: CASGTTGELFF
DNA: TGTGCTAGTGGTACCACCGGGGAGCTGTTTTTT
D: NA
V: TRBV12-5
J: TRBJ2-2
size: NA

CDR3: CASSHRTGVADTQYF
DNA: TGTGCCAGCAGCCACCGGACAGGGGTGGCAGATACGCAGTATTTT
D: TRBD1
V: TRBV3-1
J: TRBJ2-3
size: NA

CDR3: CATSDPRGELAGELFF
DNA: TGTGCCACCAGTGACCCTAGGGGGGAACTCGCCGGGGAGCTGTTTTTT
D: NA
V: TRBV24-1
J: TRBJ2-2
size: few

CDR3: CASSTNTGELFF
DNA: TGTGCCAGCAGCACGAACACCGGGGAGCTGTTTTTT
D: NA
V: TRBV12-3/TRBV12-4
J: TRBJ2-2
size: many

CDR3: CASSPRGTANTEAFF
DNA: TGTGCCAGCAGTCCCAGAGGGACAGCGAACACTGAAGCTTTCTTT
D: TRBD1
V: TRBV12-3/TRBV12-4
J: TRBJ1-1
size: few

CDR3: CASSQTSTGGRAFF
DNA: TGCGCCAGCAGCCAGACTTCGACAGGGGGTCGGGCTTTCTTT
D: TRBD1
V: TRBV4-1
J: TRBJ1-1
size: few

CDR3: CASQSSGNTIYF
DNA: TGTGCCAGCCAATCCTCTGGAAACACCATATATTTT
D: NA
V: TRBV27
J: TRBJ1-3
size: NA

CDR3: CASSPGRTNEKLFF
DNA: TGTGCCAGCAGCCCGGGACGGACTAATGAAAAACTGTTTTTT
D: NA
V: TRBV11-3
J: TRBJ1-4
size: NA

CDR3: CSARGGRDWPQHF
DNA: TGCAGTGCTAGGGGTGGTAGGGACTGGCCCCAGCATTTT
D: NA
V: TRBV20-1
J: TRBJ1-5
size: few

CDR3: CASSRDRAGNQPQHF
DNA: TGTGCCAGCAGTCGAGACAGGGCGGGGAATCAGCCCCAGCATTTT
D: TRBD1
V: TRBV6-1
J: TRBJ1-5
size: NA

CDR3: CASSDRFGYGYTF
DNA: TGTGCCAGCAGTGACCGCTTCGGGTATGGCTACACCTTC
D: NA
V: TRBV25-1
J: TRBJ1-2
size: NA

CDR3: CATSDSGTSGDEQYF
DNA: TGTGCCACCAGTGATTCCGGGACTAGCGGCGACGAGCAGTACTTC
D: TRBD2
V: TRBV24-1
J: TRBJ2-7
size: NA

CDR3: CASSVVGSNQPQHF
DNA: TGTGCCAGCAGTGTAGTGGGTAGCAATCAGCCCCAGCATTTT
D: NA
V: TRBV6-1
J: TRBJ1-5
size: NA

CDR3: CSGREGRTDTQYF
DNA: TGCAGTGGGCGGGAGGGGCGCACAGATACGCAGTATTTT
D: TRBD2
V: TRBV20-1
J: TRBJ2-3
size: NA

CDR3: CSVSGGYGNTIYF
DNA: TGCAGCGTTTCGGGGGGATATGGAAACACCATATATTTT
D: NA
V: TRBV29-1
J: TRBJ1-3
size: NA

CDR3: CSVVDTGVSYNEQFF
DNA: TGCAGCGTTGTCGACACAGGGGTCTCCTACAATGAGCAGTTCTTC
D: TRBD1
V: TRBV29-1
J: TRBJ2-1
size: NA